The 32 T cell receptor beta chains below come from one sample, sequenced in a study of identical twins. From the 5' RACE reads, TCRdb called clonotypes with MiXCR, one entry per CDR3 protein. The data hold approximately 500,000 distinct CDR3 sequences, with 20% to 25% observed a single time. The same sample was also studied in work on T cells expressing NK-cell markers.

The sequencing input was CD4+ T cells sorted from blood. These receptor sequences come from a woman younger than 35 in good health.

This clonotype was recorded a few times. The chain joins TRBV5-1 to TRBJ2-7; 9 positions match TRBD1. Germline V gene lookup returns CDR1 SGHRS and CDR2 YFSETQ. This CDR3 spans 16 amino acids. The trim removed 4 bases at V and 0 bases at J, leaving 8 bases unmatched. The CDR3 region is CASSRTGGRGSYEQYF. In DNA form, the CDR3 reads TGCGCCAGCAGCCGTACAGGGGGCCGAGGCTCCTACGAGCAGTACTTC.

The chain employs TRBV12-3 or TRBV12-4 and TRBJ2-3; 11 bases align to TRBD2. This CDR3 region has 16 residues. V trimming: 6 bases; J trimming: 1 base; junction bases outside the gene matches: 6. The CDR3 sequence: CASRATSGTGTDTQYF. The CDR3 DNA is TGTGCCAGCAGAGCGACTAGCGGGACCGGCACAGATACGCAGTATTTT.

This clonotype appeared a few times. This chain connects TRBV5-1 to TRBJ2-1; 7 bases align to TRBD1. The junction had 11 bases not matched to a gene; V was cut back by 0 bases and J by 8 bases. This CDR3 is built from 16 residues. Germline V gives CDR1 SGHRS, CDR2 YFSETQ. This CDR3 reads CASSLAGTVGMYEQFF. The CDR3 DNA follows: TGCGCCAGCAGCTTGGCCGGGACAGTTGGCATGTATGAGCAGTTCTTC.

For the CDR3, the DNA is TGTGCCAGCACGGGGCTTAGACCACCCTACGAGCAGTACTTC. This encodes CASTGLRPPYEQYF. The rearrangement joins TRBV2 to TRBJ2-7; D tentatively fits TRBD1 or TRBD2 (5 bases each). The CDR3 extends over 14 amino acids. The ends were cut back, 7 bases at V and 2 bases at J, with 15 bases in the middle. From germline, CDR1 is SNHLY and CDR2 FYNNEI. The complete variable domain, with remaining parts taken from reference TRBV2 and TRBJ2-7, reads EPEVTQTPSHQVTQMGQEVILRCVPISNHLYFYWYRQILGQKVEFLVSFYNNEISEKSEIFDDQFSVERPDGSNFTLKIRSTKLEDSAMYFCASTGLRPPYEQYFGPGTRLTVT.

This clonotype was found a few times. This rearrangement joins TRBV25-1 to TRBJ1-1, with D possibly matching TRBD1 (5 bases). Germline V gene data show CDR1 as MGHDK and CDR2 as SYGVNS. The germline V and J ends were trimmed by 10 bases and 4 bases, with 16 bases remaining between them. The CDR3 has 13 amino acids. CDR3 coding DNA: TGTGCCACCGGAGGGGTTTGGAGCACTGAAGCTTTCTTT. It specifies CATGGVWSTEAFF.

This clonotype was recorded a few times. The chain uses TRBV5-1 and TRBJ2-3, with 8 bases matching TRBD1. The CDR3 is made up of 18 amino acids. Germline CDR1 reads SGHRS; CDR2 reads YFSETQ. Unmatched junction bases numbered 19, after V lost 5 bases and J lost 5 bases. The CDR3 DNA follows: TGCGCCAGCAGAAACGGACAGGGCCTCCTCCGGAAGTTAGATACGCAGTATTTT. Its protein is CASRNGQGLLRKLDTQYF.

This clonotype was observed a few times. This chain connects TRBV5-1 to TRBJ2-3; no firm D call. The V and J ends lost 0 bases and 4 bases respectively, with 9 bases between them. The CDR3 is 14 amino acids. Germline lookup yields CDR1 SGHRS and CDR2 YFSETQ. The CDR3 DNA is TGCGCCAGCAGCTTGGCCATGTCCCCAGATACGCAGTATTTT. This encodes CASSLAMSPDTQYF.

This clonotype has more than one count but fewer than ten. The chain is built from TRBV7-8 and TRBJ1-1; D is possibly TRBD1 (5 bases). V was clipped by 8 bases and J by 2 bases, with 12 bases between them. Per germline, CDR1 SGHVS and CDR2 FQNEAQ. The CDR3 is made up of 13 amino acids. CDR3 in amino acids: CASHRTKNTEAFF. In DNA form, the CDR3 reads TGTGCCAGCCATCGGACAAAAAACACTGAAGCTTTCTTT. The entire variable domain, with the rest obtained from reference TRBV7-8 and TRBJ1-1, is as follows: GAGVSQSPRYKVAKRGQDVALRCDPISGHVSLFWYQQALGQGPEFLTYFQNEAQLDKSGLPSDRFFAERPEGSVSTLKIQRTQQEDSAVYLCASHRTKNTEAFFGQGTRLTVV.

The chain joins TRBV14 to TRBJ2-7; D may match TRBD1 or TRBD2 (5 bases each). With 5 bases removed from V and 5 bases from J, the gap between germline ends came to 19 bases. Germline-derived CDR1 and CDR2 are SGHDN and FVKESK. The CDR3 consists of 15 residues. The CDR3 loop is CASSYPGTGIDEQYF. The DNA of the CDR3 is TGTGCCAGCAGCTACCCAGGGACGGGGATCGACGAGCAGTACTTC. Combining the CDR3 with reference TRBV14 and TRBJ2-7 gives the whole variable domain EAGVTQFPSHSVIEKGQTVTLRCDPISGHDNLYWYRRVMGKEIKFLLHFVKESKQDESGMPNNRFLAERTGGTYSTLKVQPAELEDSGVYFCASSYPGTGIDEQYFGPGTRLTVT.

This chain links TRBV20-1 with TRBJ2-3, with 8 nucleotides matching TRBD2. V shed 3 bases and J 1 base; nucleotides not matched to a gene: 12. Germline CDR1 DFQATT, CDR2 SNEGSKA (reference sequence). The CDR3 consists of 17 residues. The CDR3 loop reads CSASSSGSRLGTDTQYF. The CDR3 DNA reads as TGCAGTGCTAGTTCGAGCGGGAGTCGCCTAGGCACAGATACGCAGTATTTT.

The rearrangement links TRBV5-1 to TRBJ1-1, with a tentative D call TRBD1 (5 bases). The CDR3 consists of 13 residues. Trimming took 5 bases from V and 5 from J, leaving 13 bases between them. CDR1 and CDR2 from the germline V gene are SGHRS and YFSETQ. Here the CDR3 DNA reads TGCGCCAGCAGTACAGGCTCGAGGACTGAAGCTTTCTTT. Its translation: CASSTGSRTEAFF.

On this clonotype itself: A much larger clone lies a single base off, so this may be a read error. The CDR3 sequence is CASSFNRSGADTQYF. The CDR3 bases are TGCGCCAGCAGCTTTAACAGGTCGGGGGCAGATACGCAGTATTTT. V gene TRBV5-1 combines with J gene TRBJ2-3; D possibly corresponds to TRBD2 (6 bases). The ends were cut back, 2 bases at V and 4 bases at J, with 14 bases in the middle. Germline V lookup: CDR1 SGHRS, CDR2 YFSETQ. This CDR3 contains 15 residues. Full variable domain (missing parts from reference TRBV5-1 and TRBJ2-3): KAGVTQTPRYLIKTRGQQVTLSCSPISGHRSVSWYQQTPGQGLQFLFEYFSETQRNKGNFPGRFSGRQFSNSRSEMNVSTLELGDSALYLCASSFNRSGADTQYFGPGTRLTVL.

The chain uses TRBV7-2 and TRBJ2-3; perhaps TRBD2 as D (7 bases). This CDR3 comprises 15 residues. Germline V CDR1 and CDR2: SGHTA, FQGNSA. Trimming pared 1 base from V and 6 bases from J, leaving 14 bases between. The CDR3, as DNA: TGTGCCAGCAGCTTAGTGACAGGACTAGGGGATACGCAGTATTTT. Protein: CASSLVTGLGDTQYF. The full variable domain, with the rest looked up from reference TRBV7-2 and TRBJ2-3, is GAGVSQSPSNKVTEKGKDVELRCDPISGHTALYWYRQSLGQGLEFLIYFQGNSAPDKSGLPSDRFSAERTGGSVSTLTIQRTQQEDSAVYLCASSLVTGLGDTQYFGPGTRLTVL.

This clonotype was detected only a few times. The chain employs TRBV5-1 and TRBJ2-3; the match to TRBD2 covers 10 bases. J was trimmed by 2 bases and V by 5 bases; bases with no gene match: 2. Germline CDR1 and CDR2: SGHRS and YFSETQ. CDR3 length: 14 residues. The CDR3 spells CASRTSGFTDTQYF. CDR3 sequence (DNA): TGCGCCAGCAGGACTAGCGGGTTCACAGATACGCAGTATTTT.

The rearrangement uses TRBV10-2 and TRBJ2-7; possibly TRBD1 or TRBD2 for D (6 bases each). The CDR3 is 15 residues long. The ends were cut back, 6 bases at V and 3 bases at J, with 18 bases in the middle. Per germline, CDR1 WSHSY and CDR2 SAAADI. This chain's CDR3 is CASRVGGSGVYEQYF. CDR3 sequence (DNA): TGCGCCAGCAGGGTAGGGGGTAGCGGCGTCTACGAGCAGTACTTC.

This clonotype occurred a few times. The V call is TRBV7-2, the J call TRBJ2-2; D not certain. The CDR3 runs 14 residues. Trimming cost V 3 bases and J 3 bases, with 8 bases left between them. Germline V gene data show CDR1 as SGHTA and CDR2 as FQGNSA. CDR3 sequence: CASSFRAHTGELFF. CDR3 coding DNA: TGTGCCAGCAGCTTCCGAGCACACACCGGGGAGCTGTTTTTT.

The CDR3 nucleotides read TGTGCCAGCAGTTTAGGCGGCCCGAATGGCTACACCTTC. Translating gives CASSLGGPNGYTF. The chain recombines TRBV12-3 or TRBV12-4 with TRBJ1-2; D gene uncertain. V gave up 1 base and J gave up 6 bases, with 9 bases separating them. This CDR3 region has 13 residues.

DNA of the CDR3: TGTGCCCGGGACTCCCTCACAGATACGCAGTATTTT. This translates into CARDSLTDTQYF. The chain combines TRBV7-3 with TRBJ2-3; D is perhaps TRBD2 (6 bases). Per the germline V gene, CDR1 is SGHTA and CDR2 is FQGTGA. V was trimmed by 11 bases and J by 2 bases, leaving 11 bases between them. CDR3 length equals 12 residues.

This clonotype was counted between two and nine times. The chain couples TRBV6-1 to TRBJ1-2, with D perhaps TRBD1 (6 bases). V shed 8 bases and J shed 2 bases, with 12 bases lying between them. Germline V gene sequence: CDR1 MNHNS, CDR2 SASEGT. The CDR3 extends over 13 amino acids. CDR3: CASLPTGNYGYTF. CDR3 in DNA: TGTGCCAGCCTTCCTACAGGGAACTATGGCTACACCTTC.

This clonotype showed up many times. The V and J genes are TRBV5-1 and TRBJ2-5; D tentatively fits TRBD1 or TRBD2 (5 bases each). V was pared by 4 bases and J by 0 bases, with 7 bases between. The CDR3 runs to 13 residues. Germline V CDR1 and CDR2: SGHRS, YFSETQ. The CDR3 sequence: CASSGTDQETQYF. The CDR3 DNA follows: TGCGCCAGCAGCGGGACGGACCAAGAGACCCAGTACTTC. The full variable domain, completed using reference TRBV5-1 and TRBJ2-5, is KAGVTQTPRYLIKTRGQQVTLSCSPISGHRSVSWYQQTPGQGLQFLFEYFSETQRNKGNFPGRFSGRQFSNSRSEMNVSTLELGDSALYLCASSGTDQETQYFGPGTRLLVL.

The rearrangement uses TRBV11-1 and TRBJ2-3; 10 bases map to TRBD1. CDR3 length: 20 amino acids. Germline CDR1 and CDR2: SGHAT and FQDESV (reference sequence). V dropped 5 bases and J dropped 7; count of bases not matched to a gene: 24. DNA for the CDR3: TGTGCCAGCAGCGCACAACCGGGACAGGGGACGCATGAGTTCACGAATACGCAGTATTTT. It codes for CASSAQPGQGTHEFTNTQYF.

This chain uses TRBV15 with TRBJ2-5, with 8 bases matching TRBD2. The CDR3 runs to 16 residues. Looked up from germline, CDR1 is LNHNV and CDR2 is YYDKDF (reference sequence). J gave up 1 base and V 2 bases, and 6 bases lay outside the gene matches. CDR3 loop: CATSRSRLASQETQYF. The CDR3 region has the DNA TGTGCCACCAGCAGATCACGACTAGCGTCCCAAGAGACCCAGTACTTC.

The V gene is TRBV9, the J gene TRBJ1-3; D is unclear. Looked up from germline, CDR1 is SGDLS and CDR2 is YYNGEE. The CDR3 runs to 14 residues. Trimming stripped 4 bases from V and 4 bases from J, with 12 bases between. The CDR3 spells CASSPLFFGNTIYF. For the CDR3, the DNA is TGTGCCAGCAGCCCCTTATTTTTCGGAAACACCATATATTTT.

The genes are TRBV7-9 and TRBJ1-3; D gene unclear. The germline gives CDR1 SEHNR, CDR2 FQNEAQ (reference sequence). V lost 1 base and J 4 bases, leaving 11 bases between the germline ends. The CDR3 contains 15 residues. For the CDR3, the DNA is TGTGCCAGCAGCTTAGAACAAGGGCAAGGAAACACCATATATTTT. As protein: CASSLEQGQGNTIYF.

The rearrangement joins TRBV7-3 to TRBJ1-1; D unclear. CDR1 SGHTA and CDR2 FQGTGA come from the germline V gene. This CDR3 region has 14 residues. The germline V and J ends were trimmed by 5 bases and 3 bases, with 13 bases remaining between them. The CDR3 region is CASSLLGRDTEAFF. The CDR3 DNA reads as TGTGCCAGCAGCCTCCTCGGACGGGACACTGAAGCTTTCTTT.

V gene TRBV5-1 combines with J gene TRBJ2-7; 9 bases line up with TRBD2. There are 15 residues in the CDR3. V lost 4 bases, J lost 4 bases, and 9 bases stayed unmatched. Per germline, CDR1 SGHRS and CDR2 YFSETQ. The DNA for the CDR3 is TGCGCCAGCAGCGAGGGCGGGACTAGCCGTTACGAGCAGTACTTC. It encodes CASSEGGTSRYEQYF.

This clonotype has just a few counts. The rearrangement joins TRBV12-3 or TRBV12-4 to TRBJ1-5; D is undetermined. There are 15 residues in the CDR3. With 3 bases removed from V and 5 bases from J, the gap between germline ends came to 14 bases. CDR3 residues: CASSFEGSTYQPQHF. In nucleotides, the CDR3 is TGTGCCAGCAGTTTTGAAGGGAGTACGTATCAGCCCCAGCATTTT.

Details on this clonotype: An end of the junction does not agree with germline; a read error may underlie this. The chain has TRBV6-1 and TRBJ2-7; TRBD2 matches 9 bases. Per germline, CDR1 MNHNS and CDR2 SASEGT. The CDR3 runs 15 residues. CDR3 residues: CASREAGGLTYEQYF. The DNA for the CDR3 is TGTGCCAGCAGGGAAGCGGGGGGCCTCACCTACGAGCAGTACTTC.

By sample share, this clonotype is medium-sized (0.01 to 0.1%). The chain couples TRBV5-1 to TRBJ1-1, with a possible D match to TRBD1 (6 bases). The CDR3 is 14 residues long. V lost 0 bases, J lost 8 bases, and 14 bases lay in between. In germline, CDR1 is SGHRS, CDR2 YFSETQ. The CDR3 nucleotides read TGCGCCAGCAGCTTGGTGGGTTCAGGGGAGGAAGCTTTCTTT. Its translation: CASSLVGSGEEAFF.

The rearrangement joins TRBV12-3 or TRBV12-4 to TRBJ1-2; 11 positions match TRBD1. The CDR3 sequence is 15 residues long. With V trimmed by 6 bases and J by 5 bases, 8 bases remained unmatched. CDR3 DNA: TGTGCCAGCAGCCCCGGGACAGGGGGTTTTTATGGCTACACCTTC. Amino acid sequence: CASSPGTGGFYGYTF.

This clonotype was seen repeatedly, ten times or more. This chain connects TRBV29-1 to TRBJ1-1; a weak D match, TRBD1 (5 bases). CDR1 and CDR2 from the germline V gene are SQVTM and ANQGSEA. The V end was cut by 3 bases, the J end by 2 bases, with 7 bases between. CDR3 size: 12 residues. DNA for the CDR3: TGCAGCGTTGATAGGGGAAACACTGAAGCTTTCTTT. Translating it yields CSVDRGNTEAFF.

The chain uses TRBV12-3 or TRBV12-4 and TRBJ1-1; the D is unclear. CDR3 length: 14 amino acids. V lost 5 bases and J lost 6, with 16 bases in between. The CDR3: CASSPQSGAPEAFF. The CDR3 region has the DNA TGTGCCAGCAGTCCTCAATCGGGAGCTCCTGAAGCTTTCTTT.